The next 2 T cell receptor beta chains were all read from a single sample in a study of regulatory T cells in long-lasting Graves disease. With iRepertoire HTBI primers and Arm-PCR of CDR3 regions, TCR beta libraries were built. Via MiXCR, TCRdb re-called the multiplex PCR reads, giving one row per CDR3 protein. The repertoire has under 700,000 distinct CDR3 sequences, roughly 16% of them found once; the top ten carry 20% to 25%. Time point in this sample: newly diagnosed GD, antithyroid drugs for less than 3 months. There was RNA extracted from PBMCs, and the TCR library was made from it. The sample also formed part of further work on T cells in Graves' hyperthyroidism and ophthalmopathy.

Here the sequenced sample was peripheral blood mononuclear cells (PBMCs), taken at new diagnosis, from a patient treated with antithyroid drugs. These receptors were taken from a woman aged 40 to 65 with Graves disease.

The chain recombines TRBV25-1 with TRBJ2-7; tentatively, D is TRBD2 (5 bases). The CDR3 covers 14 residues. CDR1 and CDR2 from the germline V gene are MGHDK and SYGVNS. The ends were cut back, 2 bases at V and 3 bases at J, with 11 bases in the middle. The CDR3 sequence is CASSEGEGIYEQYF. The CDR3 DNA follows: TGTGCCAGCAGTGAAGGAGAGGGTATCTACGAGCAGTACTTC.

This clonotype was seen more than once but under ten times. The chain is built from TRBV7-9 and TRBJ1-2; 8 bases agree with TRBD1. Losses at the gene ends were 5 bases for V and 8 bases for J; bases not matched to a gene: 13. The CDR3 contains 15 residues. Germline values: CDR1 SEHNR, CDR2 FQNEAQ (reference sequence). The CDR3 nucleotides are TGTGCCAGCAGCCCTTGGACAGGGCCCGAACGGGGCTACACCTTC. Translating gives CASSPWTGPERGYTF.